This T cell receptor (beta chain) was profiled in a study of CD8+ T cells in alopecia areata. As for the study in general: Tofacitinib therapy lasting 6 to 18 months was followed by 6 months off drug.

Samples from alopecia areata patients were lesional scalp punch biopsies and peripheral blood. Sequencing templates came from extracted RNA that was reverse transcribed into cDNA. The data were produced by immunoSEQ multiplex PCR, yet TCRdb's version contains in-frame clones alone and is incomplete. The data hold 100,000 to 150,000 clones, with about 50% observed a single time. Overall study results and limits: Relative to normal scalp, lesional scalp, especially alopecia totalis/universalis, showed higher clonality. Tissue-resident alphabeta T cells belonging to normal skin likewise get sequenced within scalp specimens.

As to this clone: The antigen remains unidentified.

The sequence derives from a human donor with alopecia areata. The sample in question was CD8+ T cells sorted from blood, obtained at week 0.

The CDR3 bases are TGTGCCAGCAGTTGGGGACAGGGTGGCGGGAATGAGCAGTTCTTC. Its protein is CASSWGQGGGNEQFF. The gene calls are TRBV6-5 and TRBJ2-1, with 9 bases that match TRBD1. V was pared by 4 bases and J by 7 bases, with 8 bases of the junction left unmatched. CDR3 size: 15 residues. Germline V lookup: CDR1 MNHEY, CDR2 SVGAGI.